These 27 T cell receptor beta chains were sequenced from one sample in a study of chemoradiotherapy in HPV16-positive cancers. The assay was immunoSEQ multiplex PCR, and TCRdb's table has in-frame clones only and misses some. This repertoire shows roughly 5,200 clones, around 78% found once; its top ten account for less than 15%. The material sequenced was tumor tissue, taken from a patient who underwent chemoradiotherapy. These receptors were collected from a human donor with HPV-associated anogenital cancer.

CDR3 protein: CASSFQGGFEAFF. CDR3 bases: TGTGCCAGCAGCTTTCAAGGAGGGTTTGAAGCTTTCTTT. The chain employs TRBV11-2 and TRBJ1-1; D gene uncertain. V gave up 3 bases and J gave up 7 bases, with 12 bases separating them. Germline V gives CDR1 SGHAT, CDR2 FQNNGV. CDR3 length equals 13 residues.

This clone was detected only once. V usage is TRBV2 and J usage is TRBJ2-5; possible D gene TRBD1, 5 bases. The CDR3 is 13 residues long. Trimming stripped 6 bases from V and 5 bases from J, with 13 bases between. Per germline, CDR1 SNHLY and CDR2 FYNNEI. As DNA, the CDR3 is TGTGCCAGCAGCGACAGCGAGTTGGAGACCCAGTACTTC. This gives the protein CASSDSELETQYF.

This chain connects TRBV20-1 to TRBJ2-7; D possibly corresponds to TRBD1 (5 bases). Germline CDR1 and CDR2: DFQATT and SNEGSKA (reference sequence). The length of the CDR3 is 11 residues. V was cut by 7 bases and J by 3 bases, with 10 bases left in between. DNA for the CDR3: TGCAGTGTCGCAGGGAACTACGAGCAGTACTTC. It specifies CSVAGNYEQYF.

The rearrangement joins TRBV7-2 to TRBJ1-3; 9 nucleotides agree with TRBD1. The CDR3 loop spans 15 amino acids. J lost 2 bases, V lost 5 bases, and 4 bases had no gene match. Germline V gene data show CDR1 as SGHTA and CDR2 as FQGNSA. DNA of the CDR3: TGTGCCAGCAGCCACCGGGACAGGGCTGGAAACACCATATATTTT. Amino acids: CASSHRDRAGNTIYF.

The gene calls are TRBV29-1 and TRBJ2-3; 8 bases match TRBD2. Germline lookup yields CDR1 SQVTM and CDR2 ANQGSEA. This CDR3 contains 15 residues. V trimming: 4 bases; J trimming: 0 bases; junction bases outside the gene matches: 6. The CDR3 region is CSVGPRGGSTDTQYF. CDR3 nucleotide sequence: TGCAGCGTTGGCCCCCGGGGGGGAAGCACAGATACGCAGTATTTT.

DNA for the CDR3: TGTGCCAGTAGTATCGCAGATACGCAGTATTTT. Translated, it gives CASSIADTQYF. The chain couples TRBV19 to TRBJ2-3; no clear D. Trimming took off 3 bases at V and 4 bases at J, with 2 bases between the two ends. This CDR3 is built from 11 residues. CDR1 LNHDA and CDR2 SQIVND come from the germline V gene (reference sequence).

As to this clone: The sample carries other DNA sequences with the same CDR3. The chain joins TRBV4-1 to TRBJ1-1, with D unclear. The CDR3 totals 14 residues. V was shortened by 0 bases and J by 0 bases, with 5 bases between the two germline ends. The germline gives CDR1 MGHRA, CDR2 YSYEKL. CDR3 sequence reads: CASSQESLNTEAFF. CDR3 coding DNA: TGCGCCAGCAGCCAAGAGAGTTTGAACACTGAAGCTTTCTTT.

The CDR3 region is CASSLGDSKDTQYF. In DNA, the CDR3 is TGTGCCAGCAGCTTGGGGGACTCAAAAGATACGCAGTATTTT. The chain uses TRBV5-4 and TRBJ2-3, with D tentatively TRBD2 (6 bases). CDR1 and CDR2 (germline): SGHNT, YYREEE (reference sequence). The V and J ends lost 0 bases and 5 bases respectively, with 10 bases between them. The CDR3 contains 14 residues.

The V call is TRBV6-6, the J call TRBJ1-2; the match to TRBD1 covers 9 bases. Germline-derived CDR1 and CDR2 are MNHNY and SVGAGI (reference sequence). This CDR3 has 12 residues. Germline trimming cut 9 bases from V and 6 bases from J; bases unmatched to any gene: 5. CDR3 nucleotide sequence: TGTGCCAGTACACAGGGGGCGGATGGCTACACCTTC. This translates into CASTQGADGYTF.

This sequence joins TRBV5-1 and TRBJ2-7; TRBD1 or TRBD2 may be the D gene (6 bases each). This CDR3 region has 15 residues. V lost 3 bases and J lost 2, with 15 bases in between. Germline CDR1 reads SGHRS; CDR2 reads YFSETQ. Here the CDR3 DNA reads TGCGCCAGCAGCTGGGGGGACACTTCCGCCTACGAGCAGTACTTC. Encoded protein: CASSWGDTSAYEQYF.

The chain combines TRBV29-1 with TRBJ2-5; 9 bases agree with TRBD1. Losses at the gene ends were 2 bases for V and 1 base for J; bases not matched to a gene: 8. CDR1 and CDR2 (germline): SQVTM, ANQGSEA. The CDR3 has 16 amino acids. The CDR3 region has the DNA TGCAGCGTTGAATTTATAGGGACAGGGCCCCAAGAGACCCAGTACTTC. It is translated as CSVEFIGTGPQETQYF.

The chain combines TRBV10-3 with TRBJ2-3, with D unclear. Trimming shortened V by 2 bases and J by 8 bases, and 20 bases separated the two germline ends. The CDR3 runs 16 residues. Per the germline V gene, CDR1 is ENHRY and CDR2 is SYGVKD. CDR3 coding DNA: TGTGCCATCAGTGAGCCGACGTCGGCGAGCGAGGTTACGCAGTATTTT. Translating it yields CAISEPTSASEVTQYF.

This clone was seen once. The chain employs TRBV11-3 and TRBJ2-7; 9 positions match TRBD1. From germline, CDR1 is SGHNT and CDR2 YENEEA. The CDR3 has 14 amino acids. Trimming cost V 1 base and J 6 bases; bases outside gene matches: 4. CDR3 DNA sequence: TGTGCCAGCAGCTTAGGTGACAGGGGGGCCGAGCAGTACTTC. Residues: CASSLGDRGAEQYF.

The chain carries TRBV4-2 and TRBJ2-1; the match to TRBD1 covers 10 bases. Germline CDR1 reads LGHNA; CDR2 reads YNFKEQ. This CDR3 spans 16 amino acids. V shed 5 bases and J 4 bases; nucleotides not matched to a gene: 8. The CDR3 DNA reads TGTGCCAGCAGCGGACCCGGGGACAGGGGATACAATGAGCAGTTCTTC. It specifies CASSGPGDRGYNEQFF.

The CDR3 protein is CASSPRRPVGAFF. As DNA, the CDR3 is TGTGCCAGCAGCCCTAGGCGGCCAGTCGGGGCTTTCTTT. The chain is built from TRBV7-6 and TRBJ1-1; D gene unclear. The CDR3 runs to 13 residues. The V end was cut by 5 bases, the J end by 11 bases, with 18 bases between. Germline CDR1 reads SGHVS; CDR2 reads FNYEAQ.

The chain joins TRBV28 to TRBJ2-5, with D perhaps matching TRBD1 (6 bases). V was clipped by 5 bases and J by 7 bases, with 17 bases between them. This CDR3 has 14 amino acids. The germline V gene encodes CDR1 MDHEN and CDR2 SYDVKM. CDR3 residues: CASSLKGGGGTQYF. CDR3 bases: TGTGCCAGCAGTCTAAAAGGGGGTGGCGGGACCCAGTACTTC.

This clone was observed once. The chain employs TRBV6-5 and TRBJ1-2; possible D gene TRBD1, 5 bases. The V gene lost 5 bases and the J gene lost 2 bases, with 15 bases spanning the gap. The CDR3 contains 15 residues. Germline CDR1 MNHEY, CDR2 SVGAGI. The CDR3 protein is CASSNPTASNYGYTF. The CDR3 bases are TGTGCCAGCAGTAACCCGACAGCTTCAAACTATGGCTACACCTTC.

The chain is built from TRBV5-4 and TRBJ2-5; TRBD1 matches at 10 bases. V gave up 4 bases and J gave up 6 bases; unmatched junction bases: 9. The CDR3 is made up of 15 amino acids. Germline V gene sequence: CDR1 SGHNT, CDR2 YYREEE (reference sequence). CDR3 coding DNA: TGTGCCAGCAGCCCCGGGACAGGGGAGGGGAAGACCCAGTACTTC. It codes for CASSPGTGEGKTQYF.

There are a few counts of this clone. V gene TRBV10-3 combines with J gene TRBJ1-2; no clear D. Germline CDR1 ENHRY, CDR2 SYGVKD. The CDR3 totals 14 residues. V was trimmed by 0 bases and J by 2 bases, leaving 7 bases between them. CDR3 bases: TGTGCCATCAGTGAGTCAGGGCAGAACTATGGCTACACCTTC. Its protein is CAISESGQNYGYTF.

Note on this clone: A junction boundary mismatches the germline segment, possibly from a read error. The rearrangement links TRBV11-2 to TRBJ1-1; D not certain. CDR3 length equals 12 residues. In germline, CDR1 is SGHAT, CDR2 FQNNGV. The CDR3 coding sequence is TGTGCCAACAGCTTAATCAGCTTTGAAGCTTTCTTT. This sequence encodes CANSLISFEAFF.

The V and J genes are TRBV25-1 and TRBJ2-5, with TRBD2 as a possible D gene (6 bases). The CDR3 extends over 16 amino acids. Germline V gene data show CDR1 as MGHDK and CDR2 as SYGVNS. V was cut by 2 bases and J by 1 base, with 14 bases left in between. CDR3: CASSEGGVKAQETQYF. The DNA for the CDR3 is TGTGCCAGCAGTGAAGGAGGGGTTAAGGCCCAAGAGACCCAGTACTTC.

The chain couples TRBV10-3 to TRBJ1-1, with 8 nucleotides matching TRBD1. Trimming removed 0 bases from V and 12 bases from J; junction bases left unmatched: 6. Germline loops: CDR1 ENHRY, CDR2 SYGVKD. This CDR3 region has 13 residues. The DNA for the CDR3 is TGTGCCATCAGTGAGTCGGACAGGGTAGAGACTTTCTTT. It yields the protein CAISESDRVETFF.

This clone was seen more than once but under ten times. CDR3 residues: CAIGGRMNTEAFF. As DNA, the CDR3 is TGTGCCATCGGAGGGCGGATGAACACTGAAGCTTTCTTT. V and J are TRBV10-3 and TRBJ1-1; D remains unclear. With 8 bases removed from V and 0 bases from J, the gap between germline ends came to 10 bases. CDR1 is ENHRY and CDR2 is SYGVKD in the germline V gene. CDR3 size: 13 residues.

CDR3 sequence: CASSYANEQYF. CDR3 coding DNA: TGTGCCAGCAGCTACGCTAACGAGCAGTACTTC. The J gene is TRBJ2-7, the V gene TRBV5-6; D is uncertain. In germline, CDR1 is SGHDT, CDR2 YYEEEE. The CDR3 runs to 11 residues. Trimming stripped 3 bases from V and 5 bases from J, with 6 bases between.

As to this clone: Since the CDR3 does not end with the conserved phenylalanine or tryptophan, this likely comes from a read error. The DNA is omitted, as the CDR3 cannot be located on it reliably, and the CDR3 follows TCRdb's listing. The chain uses TRBV5-6 and TRBJ2-7; the table gives TRBD1 as D, unverified against the DNA. A total of 11 residues make up the CDR3, ends included. The germline V gene has CDR1 SGHDT and CDR2 YYEEEE. The CDR3 spells CASSYGQGTII.

This chain joins TRBV29-1 and TRBJ2-3, with 14 bases fitting TRBD2. CDR3 length equals 19 residues. The V and J ends lost 0 bases and 6 bases, in that order; junction bases with no gene match: 14. Germline V gene sequence: CDR1 SQVTM, CDR2 ANQGSEA. The CDR3 region is CSVEDTGLAGGLKGDTQYF. The CDR3 DNA reads TGCAGCGTTGAAGATACCGGACTAGCGGGGGGCCTCAAGGGGGATACGCAGTATTTT.

V and J are TRBV2 and TRBJ2-7; 9 nucleotides match TRBD2. V gave up 7 bases and J gave up 6 bases; unmatched junction bases: 10. The CDR3 has 14 residues. Per germline, CDR1 SNHLY and CDR2 FYNNEI. CDR3 coding DNA: TGTGCCAGCACCGGCGGGGGGGCACTTCGCGAGCAGTACTTC. Translation gives CASTGGGALREQYF.